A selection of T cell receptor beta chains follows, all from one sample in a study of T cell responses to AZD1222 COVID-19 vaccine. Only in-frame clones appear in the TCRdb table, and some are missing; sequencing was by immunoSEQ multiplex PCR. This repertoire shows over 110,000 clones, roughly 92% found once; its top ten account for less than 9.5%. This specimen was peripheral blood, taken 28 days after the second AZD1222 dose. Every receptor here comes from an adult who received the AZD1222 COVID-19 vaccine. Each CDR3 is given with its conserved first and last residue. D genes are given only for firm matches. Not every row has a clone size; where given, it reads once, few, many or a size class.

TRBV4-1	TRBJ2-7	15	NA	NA	TGCGCCAGCAGCCAAGATCGGGGTTTCTCCTACGAGCAGTACTTC	CASSQDRGFSYEQYF
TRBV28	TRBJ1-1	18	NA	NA	TGTGCCAGCAGTCCGATACCGGGCCTTGGCGGAATGAACACTGAAGCTTTCTTT	CASSPIPGLGGMNTEAFF
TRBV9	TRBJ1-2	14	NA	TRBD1	TGTGCCAGCAGCGCAGGACAGGGCAACTATGGCTACACCTTC	CASSAGQGNYGYTF
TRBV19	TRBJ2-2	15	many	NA	TGTGCCAGTAGTAGGGGACAAGGCGGCACCGGGGAGCTGTTTTTT	CASSRGQGGTGELFF
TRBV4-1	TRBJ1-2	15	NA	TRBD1	TGCGCCAGCAGCCAACGGGCGGCCACGGACAGGGGCTACACCTTC	CASSQRAATDRGYTF
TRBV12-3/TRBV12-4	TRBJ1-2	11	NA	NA	TGTGCCAGCATAACCCCAATGGGCTACACCTTC	CASITPMGYTF
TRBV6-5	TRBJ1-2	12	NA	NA	TGTGCCAGCAATCATAAGGACTATGGCTACACCTTC	CASNHKDYGYTF
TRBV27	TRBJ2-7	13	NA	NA	TGTGCCAGCAGTAGAGACAGCTCCTACGAGCAGTACTTC	CASSRDSSYEQYF
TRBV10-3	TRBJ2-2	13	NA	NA	TGTGCCATCAGTGAGACCGAACCGATGGAGCTGTTTTTT	CAISETEPMELFF
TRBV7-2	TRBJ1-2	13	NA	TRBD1	TGTGCCAGCAGCCCCGGGACAGTTTATGGCTACACCTTC	CASSPGTVYGYTF
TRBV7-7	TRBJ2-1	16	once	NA	TGTGCCAGCAGCCCGGGCCGTCTAGTGGGAGCAAATGAGCAGTTCTTC	CASSPGRLVGANEQFF
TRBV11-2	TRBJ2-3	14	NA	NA	TGTGCCAGCAGGGGCTGGGGCGTACCAGATACGCAGTATTTT	CASRGWGVPDTQYF
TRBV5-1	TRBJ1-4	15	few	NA	TGCGCCAGCAGCGACGACGGACGAACTAATGAAAAACTGTTTTTT	CASSDDGRTNEKLFF
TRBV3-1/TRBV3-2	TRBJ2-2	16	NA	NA	TGTGCCAGCACAGCCACCCGGACAACCCCGGGCGGGGAGCTGTTTTTT	CASTATRTTPGGELFF
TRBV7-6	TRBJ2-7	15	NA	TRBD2	TGTGCCAGCAGCGCCACTAGCGGGAGTTCGTACGAGCAGTACTTC	CASSATSGSSYEQYF
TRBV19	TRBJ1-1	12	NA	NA	TGTGCCAGTAGTTTGGGAGAGGCTGAAGCTTTCTTT	CASSLGEAEAFF
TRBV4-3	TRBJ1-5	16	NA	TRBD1	TGCGCCAGCAGCCCAGGGACAGGGGGTTTCCATCAGCCCCAGCATTTT	CASSPGTGGFHQPQHF
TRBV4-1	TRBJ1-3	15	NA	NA	TGCGCCAGCACCCTCGAGGAGTCCTCTGGAAACACCATATATTTT	CASTLEESSGNTIYF
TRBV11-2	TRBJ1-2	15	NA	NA	TGTGCCAGCAGCTCCCGGTTTAGAGCTAACTATGGCTACACCTTC	CASSSRFRANYGYTF
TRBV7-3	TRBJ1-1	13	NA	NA	TGTGCCAGCAGCTTAACGGAGAACACTGAAGCTTTCTTT	CASSLTENTEAFF
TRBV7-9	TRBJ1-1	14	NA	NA	TGTGCCAGCAGCTTAACGGCAGGGAAGACTGAAGCTTTCTTT	CASSLTAGKTEAFF
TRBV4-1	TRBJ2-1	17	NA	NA	TGCGCCAGCAGCCTCTCATCACTAATGACCGGGGGCCTTTCCCAGTTCTTC	CASSLSSLMTGGLSQFF
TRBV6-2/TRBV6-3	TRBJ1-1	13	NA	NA	TGTGCCAGCAGTTATGGGATGAACACTGAAGCTTTCTTT	CASSYGMNTEAFF
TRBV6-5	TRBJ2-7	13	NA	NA	TGTGCCGCGGGGGCGGGGGTACGGTACGAGCAGTACTTC	CAAGAGVRYEQYF
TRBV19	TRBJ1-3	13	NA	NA	TGTGCCAGTAGTAGCCTCTCTGGAAACACCATATATTTT	CASSSLSGNTIYF
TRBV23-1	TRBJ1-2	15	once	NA	TGCGCCAGCAGTCTTGACAAGGGTACCTTCTGTGGCTACACCTTC	CASSLDKGTFCGYTF
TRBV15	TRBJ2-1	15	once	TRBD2	TGTGCCACCAGCAGAGTCAGCGGGGGGCACAATGAGCAGTTCTTC	CATSRVSGGHNEQFF
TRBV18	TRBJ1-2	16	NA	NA	TGTGCCAGCTCACCACAGGGTCCAGAAGCTAACTATGGCTACACCTTC	CASSPQGPEANYGYTF
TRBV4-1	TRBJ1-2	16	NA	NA	TGCGCCAGCAGCCACGGCCCGACCCCTAAGAATCATGGCTACACCTTC	CASSHGPTPKNHGYTF
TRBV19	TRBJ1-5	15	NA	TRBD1	TGTGCCAGTAGGTTTCGGACAGGGCGCAATCAGCCCCAGCATTTT	CASRFRTGRNQPQHF
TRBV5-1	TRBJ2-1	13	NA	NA	TGCGCCAGCAGCATTGGACAGAACAATGAGCAGTTCTTC	CASSIGQNNEQFF
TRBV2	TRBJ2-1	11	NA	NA	TGTGCCAGCAGCCAATACAATGAGCAGTTCTTC	CASSQYNEQFF
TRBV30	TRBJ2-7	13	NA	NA	TGTGCCTGGAGTGTACGAGGGGCGGACGAGCAGTACTTC	CAWSVRGADEQYF
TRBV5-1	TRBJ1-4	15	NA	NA	TGCGCCAGCAGCCGGGGTCAGGGAACTAATGAAAAACTGTTTTTT	CASSRGQGTNEKLFF
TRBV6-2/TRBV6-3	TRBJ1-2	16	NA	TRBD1	TGTGCCAGCAGTTCCGCGTGGGACAGGTCGGACTATGGCTACACCTTC	CASSSAWDRSDYGYTF
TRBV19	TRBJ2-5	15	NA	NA	TGTGCCAGTAGTAACGGCGGCCCGTGGGGAGAGACCCAGTACTTC	CASSNGGPWGETQYF
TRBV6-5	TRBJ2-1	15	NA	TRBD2	TGTGCCAGCACTAATAGCGGGGGGGCCTACAATGAGCAGTTCTTC	CASTNSGGAYNEQFF
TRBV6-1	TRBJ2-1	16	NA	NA	TGTGCCAGCAGTGAATATCACAGACCAACAAGCAATGAGCAGTTCTTC	CASSEYHRPTSNEQFF
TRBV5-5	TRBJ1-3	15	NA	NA	TGTGCCAGCAGCTTTCTGTCTCACTCTGGAAACACCATATATTTT	CASSFLSHSGNTIYF
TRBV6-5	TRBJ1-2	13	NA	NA	TGTGCCAGCAGTCTCTCCTACGGAGGAGGCTACACCTTC	CASSLSYGGGYTF
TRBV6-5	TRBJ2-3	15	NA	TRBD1	TGTGCCAGCACCAGGGGGCGATTGGGCACAGATACGCAGTATTTT	CASTRGRLGTDTQYF
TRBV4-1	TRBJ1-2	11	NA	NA	TGCGCCAGCAGCCACCGAGATGGCTACACCTTC	CASSHRDGYTF
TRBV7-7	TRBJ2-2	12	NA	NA	TGTGCTAGCAGTGACATATCCGGGGAGCTGTTTTTT	CASSDISGELFF
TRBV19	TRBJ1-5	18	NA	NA	TGTGCCAGTAGTATGAGAAACCACAGATTTTATAGCAATCAGCCCCAGCATTTT	CASSMRNHRFYSNQPQHF
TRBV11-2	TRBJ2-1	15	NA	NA	TGTGCCAGCAGCTTAGCGACTCTCTCCTACAATGAGCAGTTCTTC	CASSLATLSYNEQFF
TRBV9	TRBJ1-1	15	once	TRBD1	TGTGCCAGCAGCGTAGAAGGGACAGGGATCACTGAAGCTTTCTTT	CASSVEGTGITEAFF